This passage covers 10 T cell receptor beta chains from one sample sequenced in a study of OX40 agonist ivuxolimab in advanced cancers. Profiled with immunoSEQ multiplex PCR; TCRdb holds only in-frame clones, not every one. The repertoire includes some 40,000 clones, about 85% of them detected once, and about 15% sits in the top ten. The sample was CD4+ or CD8+ T cells sorted from blood, taken in a trial of the OX40 agonist ivuxolimab. Every receptor here comes from an adult with an advanced solid tumor such as melanoma, head and neck, liver or kidney cancer.

This sequence joins TRBV29-1 and TRBJ2-7; D gene ambiguous. V lost 6 bases and J 2 bases, leaving 17 bases between the germline ends. There are 14 residues in the CDR3. Germline V gene data show CDR1 as SQVTM and CDR2 as ANQGSEA. The CDR3 DNA sequence: TGCAGCGTCTATCTAGGGTCCTCTACCTACGAGCAGTACTTC. Translating gives CSVYLGSSTYEQYF.

This chain links TRBV11-2 with TRBJ2-3; D possibly corresponds to TRBD2 (6 bases). Germline V gives CDR1 SGHAT, CDR2 FQNNGV. Trimming removed 5 bases from V and 2 bases from J, with 20 bases in between. CDR3 length: 17 amino acids. The CDR3 region is CASSLRTPGVYTDTQYF. CDR3 coding DNA: TGTGCCAGCAGCCTAAGGACTCCGGGGGTCTACACAGATACGCAGTATTTT.

A single count supports this clone. The J gene is TRBJ2-7, the V gene TRBV5-4; D gene unclear. This CDR3 region has 14 residues. V was trimmed by 0 bases and J by 7 bases, leaving 14 bases between them. CDR1 is SGHNT and CDR2 is YYREEE in the germline V gene (reference sequence). The CDR3 loop is CASSLVGGPVEQYF. CDR3 nucleotide sequence: TGTGCCAGCAGCTTGGTTGGTGGGCCTGTAGAGCAGTACTTC. Drawing the rest from reference TRBV5-4 and TRBJ2-7, the complete variable domain is ETGVTQSPTHLIKTRGQQVTLRCSSQSGHNTVSWYQQALGQGPQFIFQYYREEENGRGNFPPRFSGLQFPNYSSELNVNALELDDSALYLCASSLVGGPVEQYFGPGTRLTVT.

DNA for the CDR3: TGTGCCACCAGAATGCCGGGCTTAGCGTCCGAGCAGTACTTC. Its translation is CATRMPGLASEQYF. V is TRBV15 and J is TRBJ2-7; maybe TRBD2 (5 bases). CDR1 and CDR2 (germline): LNHNV, YYDKDF (reference sequence). The CDR3 loop spans 14 amino acids. Trimming removed 6 bases at V and 6 bases at J, with 18 bases between.

The genes are TRBV6-5 and TRBJ1-1, with D possibly TRBD1 on 5 matching bases. Germline V gene lookup returns CDR1 MNHEY and CDR2 SVGAGI. V shed 2 bases and J shed 4 bases, with 14 bases lying between them. This CDR3 region has 15 residues. The CDR3 protein is CASSYPLGGGTEAFF. The CDR3 DNA follows: TGTGCCAGCAGTTACCCCCTCGGGGGGGGCACTGAAGCTTTCTTT.

The V gene is TRBV7-9, the J gene TRBJ2-7, with D possibly matching TRBD2 (5 bases). Germline V CDR1 and CDR2: SEHNR, FQNEAQ (reference sequence). Trimming left V 3 bases short and J 5 bases short, with 14 bases between. The CDR3 runs to 14 residues. The CDR3 is CASSFSGPDDEQYF. As DNA, the CDR3 is TGTGCCAGCAGCTTCAGCGGACCTGACGACGAGCAGTACTTC.

The V and J genes are TRBV27 and TRBJ2-7; D perhaps matches TRBD1 (5 bases). This CDR3 comprises 15 residues. From germline, CDR1 is MNHEY and CDR2 SMNVEV (reference sequence). V lost 2 bases to trimming and J lost 2 bases, with 13 bases between them. The CDR3 sequence is CASSLGAGLTYEQYF. The DNA of the CDR3 is TGTGCCAGCAGTTTAGGGGCAGGCCTAACCTACGAGCAGTACTTC.

In this sample, this clone turned up a few times. The genes are TRBV19 and TRBJ1-1, with D tentatively TRBD1 (5 bases). Per germline, CDR1 LNHDA and CDR2 SQIVND (reference sequence). The ends were cut back, 4 bases at V and 7 bases at J, with 10 bases in the middle. The CDR3 consists of 12 residues. The CDR3 region has the DNA TGTGCCAGTAGTAACGGCGACAGTGAAGCTTTCTTT. This encodes CASSNGDSEAFF.

The chain carries TRBV21-1 and TRBJ1-3. TRBV21-1 is marked as a pseudogene. This CDR3 is built from 12 residues. This CDR3 reads CASSNERAPEYF. DNA of the CDR3: TGTGCCAGCAGCAACGAGAGGGCCCCGGAATATTTT.

The chain recombines TRBV6-5 with TRBJ1-1, with D maybe TRBD1 (6 bases). CDR1 is MNHEY, CDR2 SVGAGI, per germline. The CDR3 has 16 amino acids. Trimming stripped 2 bases from V and 1 base from J, with 14 bases between. CDR3 nucleotide sequence: TGTGCCAGCAGTTACACCACAGGGAATGAGAACACTGAAGCTTTCTTT. Its translation is CASSYTTGNENTEAFF.